This entry lists 14 T cell receptor beta chains sequenced from one sample in a study of cytomegalovirus exposure and HLA in healthy donors. This PCR relied on a set of 60 Vbeta primers and 13 Jbeta primers. Here immunoSEQ multiplex PCR was the method, and the copy in TCRdb shows in-frame clones only, minus some. The sample has 100,000 or so clones, just under 80% seen once; the top ten hold 1% to 1.5%. Material: PBMCs. The receptors were sampled from a man younger than 45 in good health and CMV-seronegative.

This chain links TRBV9 with TRBJ2-1, with a tentative D call TRBD2 (6 bases). Germline values: CDR1 SGDLS, CDR2 YYNGEE. The CDR3 loop spans 13 amino acids. The V end was cut by 4 bases, the J end by 8 bases, with 13 bases between. CDR3 coding DNA: TGTGCCAGCAGCACCGGGGGTGGGGATGAGCAGTTCTTC. Amino acid sequence: CASSTGGGDEQFF.

The chain couples TRBV19 to TRBJ2-7; the D gene is possibly TRBD2 (5 bases). From germline, CDR1 is LNHDA and CDR2 SQIVND (reference sequence). Trimming shortened V by 8 bases and J by 3 bases, and 20 bases separated the two germline ends. CDR3 length equals 15 residues. CDR3 in amino acids: CASSKGDGRGYEQYF. For the CDR3, the DNA is TGTGCCAGTTCAAAGGGAGACGGACGGGGCTACGAGCAGTACTTC.

The chain uses TRBV11-3 and TRBJ2-1, with 7 positions matching TRBD2. The V gene end was trimmed by 3 bases and the J gene end by 3 bases; junction bases not matched to a gene: 5. CDR3 length equals 15 residues. The germline gives CDR1 SGHNT, CDR2 YENEEA. The CDR3 region has the DNA TGTGCCAGCAGCTTGGGGCTAGCGGTCTACAATGAGCAGTTCTTC. Amino acid sequence: CASSLGLAVYNEQFF.

The CDR3 here is CASSYSPGGLAEAFF. CDR3 bases: TGTGCCAGCAGTTACTCTCCAGGGGGCTTGGCTGAAGCTTTCTTT. The chain is built from TRBV6-5 and TRBJ1-1; 8 nucleotides match TRBD1. Losses at the gene ends were 0 bases for V and 6 bases for J; bases not matched to a gene: 6. This CDR3 region has 15 residues. Germline values: CDR1 MNHEY, CDR2 SVGAGI.

The chain joins TRBV12-5 to TRBJ1-2; the D gene is possibly TRBD1 (5 bases). CDR1 and CDR2 (germline): LGHNT, FRNRAP. The CDR3 consists of 13 residues. The V and J ends lost 2 bases and 7 bases respectively, with 11 bases between them. This CDR3 is CASGLSFTGGYTF. The CDR3 DNA reads as TGTGCTAGTGGTTTGTCCTTCACAGGTGGCTACACCTTC.

This sequence joins TRBV5-4 and TRBJ1-6; D might be TRBD1 (5 bases). The germline V gene has CDR1 SGHNT and CDR2 YYREEE (reference sequence). Trimming pared 6 bases from V and 5 bases from J, leaving 9 bases between. The CDR3 totals 13 residues. The CDR3 DNA reads TGTGCCAGCAAGGGGCTAAATAATTCACCCCTCCACTTT. Amino acid sequence: CASKGLNNSPLHF.

J is TRBJ1-4 and V is TRBV19; D is unresolved. The CDR3 covers 12 residues. V was shortened by 9 bases and J by 11 bases, with 16 bases between the two germline ends. CDR1 and CDR2 (germline): LNHDA, SQIVND (reference sequence). The CDR3 region is CASTSKDGKLFF. The CDR3 DNA reads TGTGCCAGCACGAGTAAAGATGGTAAACTGTTTTTT.

The CDR3 coding sequence is TGTGCCAGCAGTTTTACTAGCGGGAGTACAGATACGCAGTATTTT. This translates into CASSFTSGSTDTQYF. The gene calls are TRBV28 and TRBJ2-3; the match to TRBD2 covers 11 bases. Trimming removed 3 bases from V and 3 bases from J; junction bases left unmatched: 2. The germline V gene has CDR1 MDHEN and CDR2 SYDVKM. The CDR3 has 15 amino acids. The whole variable domain, filled in from reference TRBV28 and TRBJ2-3, reads DVKVTQSSRYLVKRTGEKVFLECVQDMDHENMFWYRQDPGLGLRLIYFSYDVKMKEKGDIPEGYSVSREKKERFSLILESASTNQTSMYLCASSFTSGSTDTQYFGPGTRLTVL.

V usage is TRBV19 and J usage is TRBJ2-3, with D perhaps matching TRBD2 (5 bases). Germline CDR1 and CDR2: LNHDA and SQIVND (reference sequence). The V end lost 3 bases, the J end lost 4 bases, and 14 bases lay between the germline ends. CDR3 length: 15 residues. CDR3 nucleotide sequence: TGTGCCAGTAGTATTCGGGAAACACAGTCAGATACGCAGTATTTT. It translates to CASSIRETQSDTQYF. Full variable domain (missing parts from reference TRBV19 and TRBJ2-3): DGGITQSPKYLFRKEGQNVTLSCEQNLNHDAMYWYRQDPGQGLRLIYYSQIVNDFQKGDIAEGYSVSREKKESFPLTVTSAQKNPTAFYLCASSIRETQSDTQYFGPGTRLTVL.

This chain links TRBV4-1 with TRBJ1-3; no definite D call. This CDR3 region has 20 residues. Germline V gene sequence: CDR1 MGHRA, CDR2 YSYEKL. The V gene lost 0 bases and the J gene lost 0 bases, with 21 bases spanning the gap. The CDR3 DNA sequence: TGCGCCAGCAGCCAAGATCTCGGACTTCCAGGAGGTCCCTCTGGAAACACCATATATTTT. It codes for CASSQDLGLPGGPSGNTIYF.

In its sample, this clone was seen once. The chain recombines TRBV25-1 with TRBJ2-3; no definite D call. The germline V and J ends were trimmed by 3 bases and 2 bases, with 9 bases remaining between them. CDR1 MGHDK and CDR2 SYGVNS come from the germline V gene. The CDR3 runs 14 residues. CDR3 protein: CASSEADFTDTQYF. As DNA, the CDR3 is TGTGCCAGCAGTGAGGCTGACTTCACAGATACGCAGTATTTT.

This chain joins TRBV11-3 and TRBJ2-2; TRBD2 might be the D (7 bases). CDR1 SGHNT and CDR2 YENEEA come from the germline V gene. The V end was cut by 6 bases, the J end by 0 bases, with 17 bases between. The CDR3 is 17 amino acids. Written as DNA, the CDR3 is TGTGCCAGCAGTCCGTACGGGGGGCTCGCGAACACCGGGGAGCTGTTTTTT. Translating it yields CASSPYGGLANTGELFF.

The chain has TRBV6-5 and TRBJ1-4; weak D call: TRBD1 (6 bases). This CDR3 has 15 amino acids. Trimming took 0 bases from V and 8 from J, leaving 13 bases between them. CDR1 and CDR2 (germline): MNHEY, SVGAGI. The CDR3 nucleotides read TGTGCCAGCAGTTACTCGGCAGGGGTGCGCGAAAAACTGTTTTTT. This sequence encodes CASSYSAGVREKLFF.

The chain has TRBV5-4 and TRBJ2-2, with a tentative D call TRBD2 (5 bases). CDR1 and CDR2 (germline): SGHNT, YYREEE (reference sequence). The CDR3 totals 14 residues. Between the trimmed V and J ends, which lost 0 bases and 4 bases, there was a span of 7 bases. CDR3 nucleotide sequence: TGTGCCAGCAGCTTGGTGGGAGTCACCGGGGAGCTGTTTTTT. Translated: CASSLVGVTGELFF. Full variable domain (rest looked up from reference TRBV5-4 and TRBJ2-2): ETGVTQSPTHLIKTRGQQVTLRCSSQSGHNTVSWYQQALGQGPQFIFQYYREEENGRGNFPPRFSGLQFPNYSSELNVNALELDDSALYLCASSLVGVTGELFFGEGSRLTVL.